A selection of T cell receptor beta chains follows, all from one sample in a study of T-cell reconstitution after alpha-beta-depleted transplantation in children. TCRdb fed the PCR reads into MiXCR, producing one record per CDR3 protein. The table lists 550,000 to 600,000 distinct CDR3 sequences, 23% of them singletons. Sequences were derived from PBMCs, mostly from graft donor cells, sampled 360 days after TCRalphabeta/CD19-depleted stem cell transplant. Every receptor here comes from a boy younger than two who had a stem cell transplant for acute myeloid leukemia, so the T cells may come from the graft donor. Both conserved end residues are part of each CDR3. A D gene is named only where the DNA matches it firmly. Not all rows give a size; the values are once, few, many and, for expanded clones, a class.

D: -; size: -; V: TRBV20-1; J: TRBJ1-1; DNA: TGCAGTGCACCCCTCCACAGGGACACTGAAGCTTTCTTT; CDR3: CSAPLHRDTEAFF
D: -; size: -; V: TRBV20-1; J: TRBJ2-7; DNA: TGCAGTGCTAGTCTTACAGGGTACGAGCAGTACTTC; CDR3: CSASLTGYEQYF
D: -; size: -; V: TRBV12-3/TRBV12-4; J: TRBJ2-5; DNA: TGTGCCAGCAGTTTAGTCGCGGGGCCCCAAGAGACCCAGTACTTC; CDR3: CASSLVAGPQETQYF
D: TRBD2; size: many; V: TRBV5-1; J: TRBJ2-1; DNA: TGCGCCAGCAGATACGAAGGGACTAGCGGGACCAAGAGCTCCTACAATGAGCAGTTCTTC; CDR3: CASRYEGTSGTKSSYNEQFF
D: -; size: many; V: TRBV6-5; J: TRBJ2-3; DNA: TGTGCCAGCAGTTTCTGGAGGACGGCAATTTCGACAGATACGCAGTATTTT; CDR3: CASSFWRTAISTDTQYF
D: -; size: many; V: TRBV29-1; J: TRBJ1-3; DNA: TGCAGCGTTGAAGAGGATCTTGGAAACACCATATATTTT; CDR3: CSVEEDLGNTIYF
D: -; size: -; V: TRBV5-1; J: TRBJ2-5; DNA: TGCGCCAGCAGCGCAGGGAGTAGGAAGACCCAGTACTTC; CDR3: CASSAGSRKTQYF
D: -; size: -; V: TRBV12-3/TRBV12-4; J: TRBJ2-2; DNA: TGTGCCAGCAGTTTAGCGCTAGGGGCGAAGCTGTTTTTT; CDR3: CASSLALGAKLFF
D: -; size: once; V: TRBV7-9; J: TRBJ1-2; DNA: TGTGCCAGCAGCTACCTCCGACAGGCCGGCTACACCTTC; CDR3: CASSYLRQAGYTF
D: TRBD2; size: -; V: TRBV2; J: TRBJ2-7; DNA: TGTGCCAGCGCGGGGCTAGCGGGAGGATACGAGCAGTACTTC; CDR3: CASAGLAGGYEQYF
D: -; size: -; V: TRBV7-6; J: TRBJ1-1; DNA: TGTGCCAGCAGCTTAGCCTTGGGGGGAGAGGCTGAAGCTTTCTTT; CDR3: CASSLALGGEAEAFF
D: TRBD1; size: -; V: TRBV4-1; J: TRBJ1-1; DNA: TGCGCCAGCAGCCCAGCGGACAGGGGGCGAGTGAACACTGAAGCTTTCTTT; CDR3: CASSPADRGRVNTEAFF
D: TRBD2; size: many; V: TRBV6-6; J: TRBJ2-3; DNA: TGTGCCAGCCTAGCGGGGGCCGGCACAGATACGCAGTATTTT; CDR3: CASLAGAGTDTQYF
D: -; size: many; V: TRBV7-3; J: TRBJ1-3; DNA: TGTGCCAGCAGCTTAACGGGGCCCGGTCGGGGATGGCACTCTGGAAACACCATATATTTT; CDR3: CASSLTGPGRGWHSGNTIYF
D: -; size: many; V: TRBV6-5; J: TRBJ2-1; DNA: TGTGCCAGCAGTCCCGGACTCCTCTCCTACAATGAGCAGTTCTTC; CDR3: CASSPGLLSYNEQFF
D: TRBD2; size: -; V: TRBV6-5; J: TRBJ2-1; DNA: TGTGCCAGCAGTTCTAGCGGGGGGCGGTTGGGGCAGTTCTTC; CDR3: CASSSSGGRLGQFF
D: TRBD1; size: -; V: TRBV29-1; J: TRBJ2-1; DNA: TGCAGCGTCCTCACAGGGGGCAACTCCTACAATGAGCAGTTCTTC; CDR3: CSVLTGGNSYNEQFF
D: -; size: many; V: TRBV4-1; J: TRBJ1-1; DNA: TGCGCCAGCAGCCACGCAGTGAACACTGAAGCTTTCTTT; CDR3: CASSHAVNTEAFF
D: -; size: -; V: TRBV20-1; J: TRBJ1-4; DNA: TGCAGTGCTAGTAAAGGAGTTGAAAAACTGTTTTTT; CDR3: CSASKGVEKLFF
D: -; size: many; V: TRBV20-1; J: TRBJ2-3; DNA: TGCAGTGCGGCCCTGCACGGGAGTACCACAGATACGCAGTATTTT; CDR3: CSAALHGSTTDTQYF
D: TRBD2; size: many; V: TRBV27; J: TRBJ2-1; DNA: TGTGCCAGCAGGGAAGCGGGGGCCATCTACAATGAGCAGTTCTTC; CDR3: CASREAGAIYNEQFF
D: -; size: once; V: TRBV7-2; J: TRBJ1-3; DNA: TGTGCCAGCAGATATATTACAGGGTCTGGAAACACCATATATTTT; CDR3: CASRYITGSGNTIYF
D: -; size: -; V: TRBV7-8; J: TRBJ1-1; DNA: TGTGCCAGCAGCATCAGGGCTGCTGAAGCTTTCTTT; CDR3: CASSIRAAEAFF
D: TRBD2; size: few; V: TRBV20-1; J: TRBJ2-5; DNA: TGCAGTGCTACCGGACTAGCGGGGGAGACCCAGTACTTC; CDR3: CSATGLAGETQYF
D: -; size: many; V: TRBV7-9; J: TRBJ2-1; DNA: TGTGCCAGCAGCTTAGGGGGTCGCTCCTACAATGAGCAGTTCTTC; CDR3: CASSLGGRSYNEQFF
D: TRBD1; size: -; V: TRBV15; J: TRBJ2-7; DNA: TGTGCCACCAGCAGAGGTATGACAGGGGCAACTAGCGAGCAGTACTTC; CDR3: CATSRGMTGATSEQYF
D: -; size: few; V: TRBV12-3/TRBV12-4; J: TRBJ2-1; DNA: TGTGCCAGCATCGCAAGCGAACGGAACAATGAGCAGTTCTTC; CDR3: CASIASERNNEQFF
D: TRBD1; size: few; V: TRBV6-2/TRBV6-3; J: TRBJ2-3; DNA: TGTGCCAGCGACGGACAGGGGGCAACAGATACGCAGTATTTT; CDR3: CASDGQGATDTQYF
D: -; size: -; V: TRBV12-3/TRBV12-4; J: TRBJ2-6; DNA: TGTGCCAGCAGCTTCCCGGGGACACCTAGCTCCTCTTGGGCCAACGTCCTGACTTTC; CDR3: CASSFPGTPSSSWANVLTF
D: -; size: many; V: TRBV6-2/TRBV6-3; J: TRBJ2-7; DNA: TGTGCCAGCACCAGGGAGGACTCCTACGAGCAGTACTTC; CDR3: CASTREDSYEQYF
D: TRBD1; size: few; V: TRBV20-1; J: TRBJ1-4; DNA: TGCAGTGCTAGAGTCGTGGGTGCCAGGGACAGTTCCGAAAAACTGTTTTTT; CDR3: CSARVVGARDSSEKLFF
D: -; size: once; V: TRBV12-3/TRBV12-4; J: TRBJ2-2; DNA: TGTGCCAGCATCCTACCGGGCCGCACCGGGGAGCTGTTTTTT; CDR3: CASILPGRTGELFF
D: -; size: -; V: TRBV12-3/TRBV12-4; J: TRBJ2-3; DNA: TGTGCCAGCAGTTCTTCAAGTGTGACTAGACGACAGGGAGATACGCAGTATTTT; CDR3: CASSSSSVTRRQGDTQYF
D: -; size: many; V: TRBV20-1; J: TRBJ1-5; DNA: TGCAGTGCTAGAGCAGGCAGCGTATACAATCAGCCCCAGCATTTT; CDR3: CSARAGSVYNQPQHF
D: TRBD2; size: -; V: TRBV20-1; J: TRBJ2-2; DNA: TGCAGTGCTAAGACTAGCGGGGGGGCGATTAACACCGGGGAGCTGTTTTTT; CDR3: CSAKTSGGAINTGELFF
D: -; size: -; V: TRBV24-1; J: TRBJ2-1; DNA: TGTGCCACCAGTTCTAGGGCCTACAATGAGCAGTTCTTC; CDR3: CATSSRAYNEQFF
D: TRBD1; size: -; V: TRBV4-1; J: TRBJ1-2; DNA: TGCGCCAGCAGCCAGGCAACCCGACAGGGCTATGGCTACACCTTC; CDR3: CASSQATRQGYGYTF
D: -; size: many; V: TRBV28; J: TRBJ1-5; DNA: TGTGCCAGCAGTTTATTCGGGCCGCGGTGGCCCCAGCATTTT; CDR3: CASSLFGPRWPQHF
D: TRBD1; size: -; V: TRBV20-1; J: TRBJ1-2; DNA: TGCAGTGCGACCACAGGGGCGCGAGGCTATGGCTACACCTTC; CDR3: CSATTGARGYGYTF
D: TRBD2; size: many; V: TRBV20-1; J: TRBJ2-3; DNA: TGCAGTGCTAGAGATGGAATTAGCGGGGGCACAGATACGCAGTATTTT; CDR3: CSARDGISGGTDTQYF
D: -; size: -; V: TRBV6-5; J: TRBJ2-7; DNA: TGTGCCAGCGGGACACCTAGCTACGAGCAGTACTTC; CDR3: CASGTPSYEQYF
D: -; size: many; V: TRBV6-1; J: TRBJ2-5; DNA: TGTGCCAGCAGTGAATCCTCGATTTCGATAAAGACCCAGTACTTC; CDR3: CASSESSISIKTQYF
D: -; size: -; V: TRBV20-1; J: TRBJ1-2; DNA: TGCAGTGCTCCGGGGTGGGGGGCCGCGACTTATGGCTACACCTTC; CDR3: CSAPGWGAATYGYTF